One sample yielded the 29 T cell receptor beta chains listed below, sequenced in a study of response to subunit inactivated influenza vaccine. TCRdb recomputed calls from the RT-PCR reads with MiXCR, one row per CDR3 protein. Among about 650,000 distinct CDR3 sequences listed, roughly 15% were seen once. Sequences were derived from PBMCs from blood, sampled approximately 15 days before vaccination. Every receptor here comes from a man in his fifties who received an inactivated influenza vaccine.

The chain recombines TRBV20-1 with TRBJ2-7, with TRBD2 identical over 9 bases. CDR1 and CDR2 (germline): DFQATT, SNEGSKA (reference sequence). This CDR3 is built from 14 residues. V lost 5 bases and J lost 5; bases outside the gene matches: 10. The CDR3 reads CSARSGGGGDEQYF. In nucleotides, the CDR3 is TGCAGTGCTCGTAGCGGGGGAGGAGGAGACGAGCAGTACTTC.

This clonotype was counted at least ten times. The CDR3 sequence is CSVASDTQYF. DNA of the CDR3: TGCAGCGTTGCTTCTGATACGCAGTATTTT. The chain couples TRBV29-1 to TRBJ2-3; no reliable D call. The CDR3 consists of 10 residues. V lost 4 bases and J lost 6, with 5 bases in between. Germline V gene data show CDR1 as SQVTM and CDR2 as ANQGSEA.

This clonotype was picked up a small number of times. V gene TRBV5-1 combines with J gene TRBJ1-4; 8 bases agree with TRBD1. The V segment lost 0 bases and the J segment 7 bases; nucleotides outside the gene matches: 5. The length of the CDR3 is 15 residues. Germline CDR1 and CDR2: SGHRS and YFSETQ. The CDR3 region is CASSLAAGGVEKLFF. CDR3 nucleotide sequence: TGCGCCAGCAGCTTGGCAGCAGGGGGCGTTGAAAAACTGTTTTTT.

The rearrangement links TRBV11-2 to TRBJ2-7, with 8 positions matching TRBD2. V gave up 1 base and J gave up 3 bases; unmatched junction bases: 8. CDR1 is SGHAT, CDR2 FQNNGV, per germline. The CDR3 consists of 16 residues. This chain's CDR3 is CASSLGGGLGYYEQYF. The CDR3 bases are TGTGCCAGCAGCTTAGGTGGGGGACTAGGCTACTACGAGCAGTACTTC.

This sequence joins TRBV9 and TRBJ2-1; no clear D gene. CDR1 is SGDLS, CDR2 YYNGEE, per germline. The CDR3 totals 15 residues. V lost 0 bases, J lost 2 bases, and 9 bases lay in between. CDR3: CASSVVPTAYNEQFF. CDR3 sequence (DNA): TGTGCCAGCAGCGTAGTTCCAACCGCCTACAATGAGCAGTTCTTC.

The table lists this clonotype with a few counts. The chain combines TRBV4-1 with TRBJ2-1, with a possible D match to TRBD2 (5 bases). The CDR3 runs 15 residues. V lost 1 base and J lost 6, with 13 bases in between. CDR1 is MGHRA, CDR2 YSYEKL, per germline. This CDR3 is CASSQGVSGSNEQFF. As DNA, the CDR3 is TGCGCCAGCAGCCAAGGGGTGTCGGGATCCAATGAGCAGTTCTTC.

CDR3 nucleotides: TGTGCCAGCAGTTTGCTTAGCCCCACTCTACAGGGGAATTTCTACACCTTC. This translates into CASSLLSPTLQGNFYTF. The chain is built from TRBV28 and TRBJ1-2; TRBD1 matches at 7 bases. Trimming removed 3 bases from V and 10 bases from J; junction bases left unmatched: 20. CDR1 MDHEN and CDR2 SYDVKM come from the germline V gene. CDR3 length: 17 residues.

This clonotype was recorded a few times. The CDR3 DNA follows: TGCAGTTCCGGGACTTCCTCCTACGAGCAGTACTTC. As protein: CSSGTSSYEQYF. The V gene is TRBV20-1, the J gene TRBJ2-7; tentatively, D is TRBD2 (6 bases). Per the germline V gene, CDR1 is DFQATT and CDR2 is SNEGSKA (reference sequence). This CDR3 spans 12 amino acids. Trimming took 8 bases from V and 0 from J, leaving 11 bases between them.

This clonotype occurred a few times. The chain has TRBV20-1 and TRBJ2-3; D tentatively fits TRBD1 or TRBD2 (5 bases each). The CDR3 loop spans 13 amino acids. Germline lookup yields CDR1 DFQATT and CDR2 SNEGSKA (reference sequence). V was trimmed by 7 bases and J by 0 bases, leaving 11 bases between them. The CDR3: CSVDRDSTDTQYF. Written as DNA, the CDR3 is TGCAGTGTAGACCGGGACAGCACAGATACGCAGTATTTT.

This rearrangement joins TRBV12-3 or TRBV12-4 to TRBJ2-3, with TRBD2 identical over 10 bases. The CDR3 covers 17 residues. Trimming cost V 3 bases and J 0 bases; bases outside gene matches: 6. CDR3 loop: CASSFASGSFSTDTQYF. In DNA, the CDR3 is TGTGCCAGCAGTTTTGCTAGCGGGAGCTTCAGCACAGATACGCAGTATTTT.

This clonotype was recorded at least ten times. The CDR3 is CASRGTGAQSKNIQYF. The DNA of the CDR3 is TGTGCCAGCAGGGGGACTGGGGCCCAATCCAAAAACATTCAGTACTTC. This sequence joins TRBV6-1 and TRBJ2-4, with D possibly matching TRBD2 (6 bases). Trimming removed 6 bases from V and 2 bases from J, with 17 bases in between. In germline, CDR1 is MNHNS, CDR2 SASEGT. The CDR3 is 16 residues long.

There are a few counts of this clonotype. The rearrangement uses TRBV28 and TRBJ1-2, with D hard to call. There are 13 residues in the CDR3. CDR1 and CDR2 (germline): MDHEN, SYDVKM. V was shortened by 5 bases and J by 8 bases, with 15 bases between the two germline ends. As DNA, the CDR3 is TGTGCCAGCAGTGCGGACCCAAGGAGAGGCTACACCTTC. It yields the protein CASSADPRRGYTF.

The V call is TRBV20-1, the J call TRBJ2-3, with 9 nucleotides matching TRBD1. J gave up 3 bases and V 7 bases, and 17 bases lay outside the gene matches. CDR1 and CDR2 from the germline V gene are DFQATT and SNEGSKA (reference sequence). CDR3 length: 17 residues. This CDR3 is CSVPRRSAQGATDTQYF. DNA for the CDR3: TGCAGTGTCCCCCGGCGTAGTGCACAGGGGGCGACAGATACGCAGTATTTT.

This clonotype showed up just once. The chain is built from TRBV18 and TRBJ2-4; D is perhaps TRBD1 (5 bases). V lost 0 bases to trimming and J lost 15 bases, with 15 bases between them. Germline CDR1 reads KGHSH; CDR2 reads LQKENI. The CDR3 runs to 13 residues. The CDR3 DNA is TGTGCCAGCTCACCACCTCAGGGCAGGGTGAGGTACTTC. Translated, it gives CASSPPQGRVRYF.

This clonotype was detected only a few times. The chain joins TRBV4-1 to TRBJ2-1; D unresolved. The CDR3 consists of 16 residues. The ends were cut back, 0 bases at V and 0 bases at J, with 9 bases in the middle. Germline lookup yields CDR1 MGHRA and CDR2 YSYEKL. CDR3 nucleotide sequence: TGCGCCAGCAGCCAAGAAACGGAAAGCTCCTACAATGAGCAGTTCTTC. This translates into CASSQETESSYNEQFF.

V is TRBV7-9 and J is TRBJ1-2, with TRBD1 matching 8 bases. This CDR3 is 15 amino acids long. Unmatched junction bases numbered 5, after V lost 3 bases and J lost 2 bases. From germline, CDR1 is SEHNR and CDR2 FQNEAQ (reference sequence). The CDR3 loop is CASSFGQGLNYGYTF. Written as DNA, the CDR3 is TGTGCCAGCAGCTTCGGACAGGGCCTCAACTATGGCTACACCTTC.

V is TRBV20-1 and J is TRBJ2-5; tentatively, D is TRBD2 (6 bases). Germline V lookup: CDR1 DFQATT, CDR2 SNEGSKA (reference sequence). The CDR3 is 11 residues long. The V gene lost 6 bases and the J gene lost 5 bases, with 10 bases spanning the gap. CDR3 sequence (DNA): TGCAGTGCGGAGGGGACGGAGACCCAGTACTTC. Its protein is CSAEGTETQYF.

This clonotype was found many times. The gene calls are TRBV12-3 or TRBV12-4 and TRBJ2-2, with no clear D. The CDR3 is 12 amino acids. The germline V and J ends were trimmed by 4 bases and 5 bases, with 5 bases remaining between them. The CDR3 loop reads CASSSGTGELFF. The CDR3 DNA follows: TGTGCCAGCAGTTCTGGGACCGGGGAGCTGTTTTTT.

The chain links TRBV6-2 or TRBV6-3 to TRBJ2-1; the match to TRBD2 covers 10 bases. The J segment lost 7 bases and the V segment lost 2 bases, leaving 2 bases of the junction unmatched. The V gene's germline CDR1 is MNHEY and CDR2 SVGEGT. This CDR3 is built from 14 residues. The CDR3 bases are TGTGCCAGCAGTTACCCGGGACTAGCGAATGAGCAGTTCTTC. Protein: CASSYPGLANEQFF.

This clonotype was detected only a few times. The CDR3 DNA sequence: TGTGCCAGTAGTATAAGTTGGGGGTCTAACACCGGGGAGCTGTTTTTT. This encodes CASSISWGSNTGELFF. V gene TRBV19 combines with J gene TRBJ2-2; the D call may be TRBD1 or TRBD2 (5 bases each). CDR1 and CDR2 (germline): LNHDA, SQIVND (reference sequence). Deletions cut 2 bases from V and 2 bases from J, with 12 bases between. This CDR3 region has 16 residues.

This clonotype was detected a few times. The gene calls are TRBV12-3 or TRBV12-4 and TRBJ2-5, with 11 positions matching TRBD2. The CDR3 is 19 residues long. With V trimmed by 3 bases and J by 5 bases, 17 bases remained unmatched. This chain's CDR3 is CASSFLRLAGRVDMETQYF. Here the CDR3 DNA reads TGTGCCAGCAGTTTTCTTAGACTAGCGGGACGAGTCGATATGGAGACCCAGTACTTC.

This clonotype was counted only a few times. This chain uses TRBV10-3 with TRBJ2-2, with TRBD2 matching over 9 bases. There are 16 residues in the CDR3. Per the germline V gene, CDR1 is ENHRY and CDR2 is SYGVKD. The V segment lost 0 bases and the J segment 7 bases; nucleotides outside the gene matches: 6. The CDR3 protein is CAISESKLAGHGELFF. For the CDR3, the DNA is TGTGCCATCAGTGAGTCGAAGCTAGCGGGGCACGGGGAGCTGTTTTTT.

The chain recombines TRBV2 with TRBJ2-1; 7 bases match TRBD2. CDR1 and CDR2 from the germline V gene are SNHLY and FYNNEI. The junction had 2 bases not matched to a gene; V was cut back by 3 bases and J by 0 bases. The CDR3 covers 15 residues. This CDR3 is CASSDSGPSYNEQFF. DNA for the CDR3: TGTGCCAGCAGTGATAGCGGGCCCTCCTACAATGAGCAGTTCTTC.

The chain recombines TRBV5-1 with TRBJ2-5; 8 bases are a match to TRBD1. This CDR3 is built from 14 residues. V lost 4 bases to trimming and J lost 3 bases; unmatched junction nucleotides: 5. CDR1 and CDR2 (germline): SGHRS, YFSETQ. CDR3 loop: CASSRMTGEETQYF. The CDR3 DNA follows: TGCGCCAGCAGCCGCATGACAGGGGAAGAGACCCAGTACTTC.

There are a few counts of this clonotype. This rearrangement joins TRBV5-1 to TRBJ2-5, with 8 positions matching TRBD2. The germline gives CDR1 SGHRS, CDR2 YFSETQ. This CDR3 has 16 amino acids. The J segment lost 5 bases and the V segment lost 4 bases, leaving 13 bases of the junction unmatched. The CDR3 loop is CASSTGLAVLKETQYF. The CDR3 DNA reads TGCGCCAGCAGCACCGGACTAGCTGTACTGAAGGAGACCCAGTACTTC. Filled out from reference TRBV5-1 and TRBJ2-5, the complete variable domain reads KAGVTQTPRYLIKTRGQQVTLSCSPISGHRSVSWYQQTPGQGLQFLFEYFSETQRNKGNFPGRFSGRQFSNSRSEMNVSTLELGDSALYLCASSTGLAVLKETQYFGPGTRLLVL.

This clonotype occurred many times. The CDR3 loop is CASSLEMVGEQYF. CDR3 coding DNA: TGCGCCAGCAGCTTGGAGATGGTGGGCGAGCAGTACTTC. The chain combines TRBV5-1 with TRBJ2-7; D unresolved. This CDR3 spans 13 amino acids. The germline gives CDR1 SGHRS, CDR2 YFSETQ. Deletions cut 0 bases from V and 6 bases from J, with 10 bases between.

There are many counts of this clonotype. The V gene is TRBV12-3 or TRBV12-4, the J gene TRBJ1-6, with unresolved D. The CDR3 contains 14 residues. Trimming removed 3 bases from V and 5 bases from J, with 8 bases in between. CDR3 residues: CASSFRENNSPLHF. CDR3 nucleotides: TGTGCCAGCAGTTTCCGAGAAAATAATTCACCCCTCCACTTT.

A few counts support this clonotype. The chain links TRBV20-1 to TRBJ1-1; no clear D. V lost 4 bases and J lost 0, with 9 bases in between. This CDR3 is built from 13 residues. Germline V gene sequence: CDR1 DFQATT, CDR2 SNEGSKA (reference sequence). CDR3 in amino acids: CSAKKQMNTEAFF. The CDR3 DNA reads as TGCAGTGCTAAAAAACAGATGAACACTGAAGCTTTCTTT.

The sample holds a few counts of this clonotype. The chain employs TRBV29-1 and TRBJ2-3; 15 nucleotides line up with TRBD2. V trimming: 7 bases; J trimming: 8 bases; junction bases outside the gene matches: 13. Germline lookup yields CDR1 SQVTM and CDR2 ANQGSEA. The CDR3 runs to 16 residues. CDR3 bases: TGCAGCGCCGGGACTAGCGGGAGGCTCGGCTTAGGTACGCAGTATTTT. Amino acid sequence: CSAGTSGRLGLGTQYF.